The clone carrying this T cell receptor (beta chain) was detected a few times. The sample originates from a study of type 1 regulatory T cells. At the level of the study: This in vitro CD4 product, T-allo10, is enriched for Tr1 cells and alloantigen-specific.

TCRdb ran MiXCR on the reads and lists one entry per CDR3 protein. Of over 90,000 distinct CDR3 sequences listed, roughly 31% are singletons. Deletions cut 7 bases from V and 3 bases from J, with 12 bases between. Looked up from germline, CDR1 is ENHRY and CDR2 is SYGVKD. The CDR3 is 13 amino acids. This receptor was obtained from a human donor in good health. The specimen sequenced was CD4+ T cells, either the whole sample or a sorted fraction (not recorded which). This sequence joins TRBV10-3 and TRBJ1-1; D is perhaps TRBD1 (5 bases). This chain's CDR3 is CAIKNRGDTEAFF. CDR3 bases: TGTGCCATCAAGAATCGAGGGGACACTGAAGCTTTCTTT.